These T cell receptor beta chains were read from a single sample in a study of T-cell memory formation after mild COVID-19. TCRdb passed the 5' RACE reads through MiXCR, listing each CDR3 protein once. The sample has 70,000 to 100,000 distinct CDR3 sequences; 10% to 15% are singletons. Sequenced sample: PBMCs or a T cell subset sorted from them (not recorded which). The receptors were sampled from an adult woman who had mild COVID-19 (a few samples of this study predate the infection). Cell type and time point are not known. The conserved cysteine and the conserved F or W are not part of the CDR3 here. The order of the fields is V gene, J gene, CDR3 protein.

v_gene: TRBV12-3/TRBV12-4
j_gene: TRBJ2-1
CDR3aa: ASSLGTSRGDEQF

v_gene: TRBV29-1
j_gene: TRBJ2-7
CDR3aa: SVEGLQYEQY

v_gene: TRBV6-5
j_gene: TRBJ2-1
CDR3aa: ASSSPGTPYNEQF

v_gene: TRBV5-1
j_gene: TRBJ2-3
CDR3aa: ASSLVSGGPDTQY

v_gene: TRBV4-1
j_gene: TRBJ1-1
CDR3aa: ASSQVGPNTEAF

v_gene: TRBV9
j_gene: TRBJ2-7
CDR3aa: ASSLAGAHEQY

v_gene: TRBV4-1
j_gene: TRBJ1-6
CDR3aa: ASSQGHYNSPLH

v_gene: TRBV12-3/TRBV12-4
j_gene: TRBJ2-3
CDR3aa: ATALLGTQY

v_gene: TRBV4-3
j_gene: TRBJ1-1
CDR3aa: ASSPLTGGTEAF

v_gene: TRBV5-6
j_gene: TRBJ2-3
CDR3aa: ASSLDLAGADTQY

v_gene: TRBV6-5
j_gene: TRBJ2-2
CDR3aa: ASSYRAGGPTGELF

v_gene: TRBV12-3/TRBV12-4
j_gene: TRBJ2-1
CDR3aa: ASSLLSGRNEQF

v_gene: TRBV12-3/TRBV12-4
j_gene: TRBJ2-3
CDR3aa: ASSLERDARSPTDTQY

v_gene: TRBV12-5
j_gene: TRBJ1-5
CDR3aa: ASGDHQPQH

v_gene: TRBV7-2
j_gene: TRBJ2-7
CDR3aa: ASSSGEEIYEQY

v_gene: TRBV7-2
j_gene: TRBJ1-6
CDR3aa: ASSRDRDAYNSPLH

v_gene: TRBV7-2
j_gene: TRBJ2-3
CDR3aa: ASSLVDPTVGDTQY

v_gene: TRBV4-1
j_gene: TRBJ2-3
CDR3aa: ASSLLGLAGPSTDTQY

v_gene: TRBV29-1
j_gene: TRBJ2-4
CDR3aa: SGGVAKNIQY

v_gene: TRBV7-9
j_gene: TRBJ2-6
CDR3aa: ASSAGTGGSGANVLT

v_gene: TRBV18
j_gene: TRBJ2-7
CDR3aa: ASSPRTSGPYEQY

v_gene: TRBV9
j_gene: TRBJ2-3
CDR3aa: ASSVEAVDPGYHTDTQY

v_gene: TRBV7-9
j_gene: TRBJ2-1
CDR3aa: ASSLSSRDEQF

v_gene: TRBV7-8
j_gene: TRBJ2-7
CDR3aa: ASSPGTVRYEQY

v_gene: TRBV29-1
j_gene: TRBJ2-7
CDR3aa: SVELTGLGDEQY

v_gene: TRBV27
j_gene: TRBJ2-1
CDR3aa: ASSPGGRPYNEQF

v_gene: TRBV7-9
j_gene: TRBJ2-7
CDR3aa: ASRGQGTVEQY

v_gene: TRBV3-1
j_gene: TRBJ2-3
CDR3aa: ASSQYAGTPSDTQY

v_gene: TRBV7-9
j_gene: TRBJ2-1
CDR3aa: ASSFSLTVYNEQF

v_gene: TRBV2
j_gene: TRBJ2-1
CDR3aa: ASIGGGDYNEQF

v_gene: TRBV12-3/TRBV12-4
j_gene: TRBJ2-1
CDR3aa: ASSFLHPRVYEQF

v_gene: TRBV5-8
j_gene: TRBJ2-2
CDR3aa: ASSPRLAGDSGTGELF

v_gene: TRBV20-1
j_gene: TRBJ2-1
CDR3aa: SARGTGDRVDNEQF

v_gene: TRBV7-6
j_gene: TRBJ1-2
CDR3aa: AISSPGRPGYT

v_gene: TRBV12-3/TRBV12-4
j_gene: TRBJ2-7
CDR3aa: ASSPGQDLREQY

v_gene: TRBV6-1
j_gene: TRBJ2-1
CDR3aa: ASSEWAGVTNEQF

v_gene: TRBV3-1
j_gene: TRBJ1-2
CDR3aa: ASSPTGNLDRGISANYGYT

v_gene: TRBV4-1
j_gene: TRBJ2-1
CDR3aa: ASSHSAGGRYNEQF

v_gene: TRBV18
j_gene: TRBJ2-7
CDR3aa: ASSPPGRNYEQY